This T cell receptor (beta chain) was sequenced during a study of T cells in Graves' hyperthyroidism and ophthalmopathy. Between the trimmed V and J ends, which lost 3 bases and 2 bases, there was a span of 18 bases. The CDR3 loop spans 17 amino acids. In germline, CDR1 is ENHRY, CDR2 SYGVKD. Exclusions: uncontrolled infection, other autoimmune disease, pregnancy, lactation. Researchers amplified the TCR beta CDR3 regions from RNA transcripts. When the TCR CDR3 underwent first-round RT-PCR, the HTBI primer set was used. TCRdb fed the multiplex PCR reads into MiXCR, producing one record per CDR3 protein. This sample has 360,000 or so distinct CDR3 sequences, with around a sixth found just once. This clonotype was detected ten times or more.

This chain uses TRBV10-3 with TRBJ2-3; D ambiguous. This receptor was obtained from a woman aged 40 to 50 with Graves' ophthalmopathy. Material for sequencing was blood. This CDR3 reads CAISEVLTVPYTDTQYF. CDR3 sequence (DNA): TGTGCCATCAGTGAAGTATTAACGGTCCCTTACACAGATACGCAGTATTTT.